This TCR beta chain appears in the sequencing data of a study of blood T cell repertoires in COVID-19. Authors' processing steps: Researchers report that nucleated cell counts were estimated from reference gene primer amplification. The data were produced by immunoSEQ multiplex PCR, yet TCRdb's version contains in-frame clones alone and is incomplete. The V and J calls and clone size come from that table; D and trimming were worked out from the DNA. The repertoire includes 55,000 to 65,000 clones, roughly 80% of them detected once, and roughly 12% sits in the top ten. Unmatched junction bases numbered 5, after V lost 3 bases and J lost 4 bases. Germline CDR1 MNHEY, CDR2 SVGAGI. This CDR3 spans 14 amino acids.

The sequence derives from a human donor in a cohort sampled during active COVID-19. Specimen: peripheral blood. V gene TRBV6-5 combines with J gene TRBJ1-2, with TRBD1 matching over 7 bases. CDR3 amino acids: CASSYDRDLYGYTF. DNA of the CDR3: TGTGCCAGCAGTTATGACAGGGACCTCTATGGCTACACCTTC.